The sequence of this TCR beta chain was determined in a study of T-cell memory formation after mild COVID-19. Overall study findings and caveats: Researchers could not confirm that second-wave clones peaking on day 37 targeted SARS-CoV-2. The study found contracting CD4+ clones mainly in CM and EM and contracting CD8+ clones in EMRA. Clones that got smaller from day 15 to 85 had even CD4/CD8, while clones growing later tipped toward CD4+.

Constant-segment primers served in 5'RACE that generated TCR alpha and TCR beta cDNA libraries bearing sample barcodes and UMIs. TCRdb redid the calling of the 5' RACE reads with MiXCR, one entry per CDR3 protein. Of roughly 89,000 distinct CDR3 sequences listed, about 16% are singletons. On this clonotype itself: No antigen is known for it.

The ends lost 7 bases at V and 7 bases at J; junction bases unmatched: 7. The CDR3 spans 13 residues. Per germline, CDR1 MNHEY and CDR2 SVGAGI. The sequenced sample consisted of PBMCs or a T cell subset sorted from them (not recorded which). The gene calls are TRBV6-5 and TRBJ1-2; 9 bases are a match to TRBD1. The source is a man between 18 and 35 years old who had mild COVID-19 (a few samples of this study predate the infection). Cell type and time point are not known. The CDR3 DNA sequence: TGTGCCAGCATCGCACAGGGGGCTGTTGGCTACACCTTC. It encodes CASIAQGAVGYTF.